Shown below are 20 T cell receptor beta chains from a single sample sequenced in a study of CD8+ T cells in alopecia areata. As to treatment: oral pan-JAK inhibitor, 5-10 mg twice daily. Sequencing templates came from extracted RNA that was reverse transcribed into cDNA. Assay used: immunoSEQ multiplex PCR; TCRdb lists only in-frame clones, some missing. The sample includes 110,000 to 150,000 clones, about 59% seen only once; the top ten take approximately 16%. The specimen was CD8+ T cells sorted from blood, collected at week 4, from a patient treated with tofacitinib. The receptors were sampled from a human donor with alopecia areata.

The chain has TRBV4-1 and TRBJ2-3; 7 bases fit TRBD1. J lost 1 base, V lost 2 bases, and 6 bases had no gene match. The CDR3 consists of 16 residues. The V gene's germline CDR1 is MGHRA and CDR2 YSYEKL. The CDR3 bases are TGCGCCAGCAGCCAACCCGACAGGGTGGGCACAGATACGCAGTATTTT. Translated: CASSQPDRVGTDTQYF.

There are a few counts of this clone. V is TRBV7-8 and J is TRBJ2-5, with 15 bases identical to TRBD2. Per germline, CDR1 SGHVS and CDR2 FQNEAQ. The CDR3 has 19 residues. V lost 4 bases, J lost 4 bases, and 13 bases stayed unmatched. The CDR3 DNA reads TGTGCCAGCAGCTCTCAGTACGGACTAGCGGGGGGGCCAAGAGAGACCCAGTACTTC. Its protein product is CASSSQYGLAGGPRETQYF.

The count of this clone is one. V usage is TRBV15 and J usage is TRBJ2-7, with D uncertain. The CDR3 runs to 11 residues. The V and J ends lost 5 bases and 7 bases respectively, with 9 bases between them. From germline, CDR1 is LNHNV and CDR2 YYDKDF (reference sequence). CDR3 in amino acids: CATSPPWEQYF. The CDR3 nucleotides are TGTGCCACCAGCCCCCCTTGGGAGCAGTACTTC.

This CDR3 is CASSSQGGQRETQYF. Written as DNA, the CDR3 is TGTGCCAGCAGTTCACAGGGGGGGCAACGAGAGACCCAGTACTTC. This sequence joins TRBV6-5 and TRBJ2-5, with D perhaps matching TRBD1 (8 bases). V lost 4 bases and J lost 4, with 16 bases in between. The CDR3 sequence is 15 residues long. Germline V gene sequence: CDR1 MNHEY, CDR2 SVGAGI.

The V and J genes are TRBV5-1 and TRBJ2-1; D perhaps matches TRBD1 (7 bases). CDR3 size: 12 residues. Germline CDR1 reads SGHRS; CDR2 reads YFSETQ. Trimming pared 3 bases from V and 9 bases from J, leaving 10 bases between. In nucleotides, the CDR3 is TGCGCCAGCAGCTCGCAGGGGGGTGAGCAGTTCTTC. It codes for CASSSQGGEQFF.

The chain uses TRBV7-3 and TRBJ2-2; D is undetermined. Deletions cut 3 bases from V and 5 bases from J, with 4 bases between. Looked up from germline, CDR1 is SGHTA and CDR2 is FQGTGA. The CDR3 extends over 12 amino acids. CDR3 nucleotides: TGTGCCAGCAGCTTTAATACCGGGGAGCTGTTTTTT. Its translation is CASSFNTGELFF. Together with reference TRBV7-3 and TRBJ2-2, the CDR3 gives the full variable domain: GAGVSQTPSNKVTEKGKYVELRCDPISGHTALYWYRQSLGQGPEFLIYFQGTGAADDSGLPNDRFFAVRPEGSVSTLKIQRTERGDSAVYLCASSFNTGELFFGEGSRLTVL.

The V gene is TRBV5-1, the J gene TRBJ2-7, with D perhaps matching TRBD1 (5 bases). Looked up from germline, CDR1 is SGHRS and CDR2 is YFSETQ. The CDR3 extends over 12 amino acids. Deletions cut 0 bases from V and 6 bases from J, with 7 bases between. CDR3 region: CASSLGGIEQYF. The CDR3 DNA reads TGCGCCAGCAGCTTGGGGGGCATCGAGCAGTACTTC. Combining the CDR3 with reference TRBV5-1 and TRBJ2-7 gives the whole variable domain KAGVTQTPRYLIKTRGQQVTLSCSPISGHRSVSWYQQTPGQGLQFLFEYFSETQRNKGNFPGRFSGRQFSNSRSEMNVSTLELGDSALYLCASSLGGIEQYFGPGTRLTVT.

The chain is built from TRBV4-2 and TRBJ2-7, with D unclear. Trimming shortened V by 0 bases and J by 0 bases, and 6 bases separated the two germline ends. This CDR3 comprises 14 residues. CDR1 LGHNA and CDR2 YNFKEQ come from the germline V gene. The CDR3 region is CASSQEGISYEQYF. The CDR3 bases are TGTGCCAGCAGCCAAGAGGGCATCTCCTACGAGCAGTACTTC.

J is TRBJ2-5 and V is TRBV4-1; D ambiguous. Deletions cut 4 bases from V and 4 bases from J, with 10 bases between. The CDR3 is 13 residues long. From germline, CDR1 is MGHRA and CDR2 YSYEKL. The CDR3 region has the DNA TGCGCCAGCAGCCCCGGCCTACTAGAGACCCAGTACTTC. Protein sequence: CASSPGLLETQYF.

This clone has just a few counts. The V gene is TRBV5-1, the J gene TRBJ2-7, with D possibly being TRBD1 (6 bases). Germline CDR1 reads SGHRS; CDR2 reads YFSETQ. The V gene lost 4 bases and the J gene lost 0 bases, with 11 bases spanning the gap. CDR3 length: 14 residues. CDR3 in DNA: TGCGCCAGCAGCACGACAGGTGACTCCTACGAGCAGTACTTC. This gives the protein CASSTTGDSYEQYF.

The chain recombines TRBV7-2 with TRBJ2-7; D remains unclear. Germline loops: CDR1 SGHTA, CDR2 FQGNSA. The CDR3 consists of 12 residues. Trimming pared 0 bases from V and 2 bases from J, leaving 2 bases between. CDR3 sequence (DNA): TGTGCCAGCAGCTTAGCTGCCTACGAGCAGTACTTC. It translates to CASSLAAYEQYF.

This clone was counted only a few times. The chain couples TRBV29-1 to TRBJ1-1, with a weak D call TRBD1 (6 bases). This CDR3 is built from 11 residues. From germline, CDR1 is SQVTM and CDR2 ANQGSEA. V shed 7 bases and J shed 8 bases, with 14 bases lying between them. As DNA, the CDR3 is TGCAGCGCCATGGACCAGGGGGAAGCTTTCTTT. This sequence encodes CSAMDQGEAFF.

The chain's CDR3 is CASSPGGESYEQYF. The CDR3 DNA reads as TGCGCCAGCAGCCCGGGTGGGGAGAGCTACGAGCAGTACTTC. This chain connects TRBV4-1 to TRBJ2-7, with D possibly matching TRBD2 (5 bases). Germline V lookup: CDR1 MGHRA, CDR2 YSYEKL. V lost 4 bases, J lost 3 bases, and 13 bases lay in between. The CDR3 runs 14 residues.

This chain links TRBV29-1 with TRBJ2-1; tentative D call: TRBD1 (6 bases). V lost 3 bases and J lost 5, with 14 bases in between. The CDR3 consists of 14 residues. Germline CDR1 SQVTM, CDR2 ANQGSEA. The CDR3 sequence: CSVDLQGGHNEQFF. The DNA of the CDR3 is TGCAGCGTTGACTTACAGGGTGGACACAATGAGCAGTTCTTC.

The rearrangement links TRBV30 to TRBJ2-7; 7 bases match TRBD1. Trimming at V came to 1 base and at J to 2 bases, leaving 5 bases not matched to a gene. Germline CDR1 GTSNPN, CDR2 SVGIG (reference sequence). CDR3 length: 14 residues. CDR3 coding DNA: TGTGCCTGGAGTGAACAGGGGCTTGCCTACGAGCAGTACTTC. This sequence encodes CAWSEQGLAYEQYF.

With regard to this clone: This same CDR3 is encoded by further DNA sequences in the sample. This chain uses TRBV30 with TRBJ1-1; TRBD1 matches 8 bases. Germline CDR1 and CDR2: GTSNPN and SVGIG (reference sequence). The CDR3 extends over 13 amino acids. V lost 5 bases and J lost 0; bases outside the gene matches: 2. The CDR3 reads CAWSDRVNTEAFF. The DNA for the CDR3 is TGTGCCTGGTCGGACAGGGTGAACACTGAAGCTTTCTTT.

This chain joins TRBV6-6 and TRBJ2-7, with 8 nucleotides matching TRBD1. The CDR3 has 14 residues. After removal of 2 bases from V and 3 bases from J, the junction contained 3 bases not matched to a gene. CDR1 and CDR2 (germline): MNHNY, SVGAGI (reference sequence). The CDR3 sequence: CASSYAGGGYEQYF. In DNA form, the CDR3 reads TGTGCCAGCAGTTACGCAGGGGGCGGCTACGAGCAGTACTTC.

This chain connects TRBV11-2 to TRBJ2-2, with a tentative D call TRBD1 (6 bases). The V end lost 2 bases, the J end lost 6 bases, and 10 bases lay between the germline ends. The CDR3 extends over 14 amino acids. Per the germline V gene, CDR1 is SGHAT and CDR2 is FQNNGV. The CDR3 sequence: CASSLNGGSGELFF. CDR3 nucleotides: TGTGCCAGCAGCTTAAATGGGGGCTCCGGGGAGCTGTTTTTT. The variable domain in full, completed from reference TRBV11-2 and TRBJ2-2, reads EAGVAQSPRYKIIEKRQSVAFWCNPISGHATLYWYQQILGQGPKLLIQFQNNGVVDDSQLPKDRFSAERLKGVDSTLKIQPAKLEDSAVYLCASSLNGGSGELFFGEGSRLTVL.

The V call is TRBV4-1, the J call TRBJ2-1; 9 nucleotides match TRBD2. Germline V gene data show CDR1 as MGHRA and CDR2 as YSYEKL. The length of the CDR3 is 13 residues. Trimming at V came to 5 bases and at J to 9 bases, leaving 5 bases not matched to a gene. The CDR3 spells CASSTGLAGEQFF. CDR3 nucleotides: TGCGCCAGCAGCACGGGACTAGCCGGTGAGCAGTTCTTC.

This sequence joins TRBV11-2 and TRBJ2-5; D is tentatively TRBD1 or TRBD2 (5 bases each). The V gene lost 3 bases and the J gene lost 2 bases, with 10 bases spanning the gap. Germline loops: CDR1 SGHAT, CDR2 FQNNGV. This CDR3 is 14 amino acids long. DNA for the CDR3: TGTGCCAGCAGCTTCCCCTGGGGGCAAGAGACCCAGTACTTC. Protein sequence: CASSFPWGQETQYF.